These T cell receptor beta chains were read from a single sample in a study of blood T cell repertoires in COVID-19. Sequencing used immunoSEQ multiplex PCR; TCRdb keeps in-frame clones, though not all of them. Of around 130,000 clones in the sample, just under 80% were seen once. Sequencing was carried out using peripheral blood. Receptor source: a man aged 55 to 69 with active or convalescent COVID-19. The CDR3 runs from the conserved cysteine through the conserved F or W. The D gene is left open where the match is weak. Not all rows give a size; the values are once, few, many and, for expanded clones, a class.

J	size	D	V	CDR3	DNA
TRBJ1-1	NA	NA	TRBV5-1	CASSPRQVGNTEAFF	TGCGCCAGCAGCCCCCGGCAGGTTGGGAACACTGAAGCTTTCTTT
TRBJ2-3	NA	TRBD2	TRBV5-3	CARSLREGLTDTQYF	TGTGCCAGAAGCCTTAGGGAGGGCCTGACAGATACGCAGTATTTT
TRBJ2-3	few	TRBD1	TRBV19	CASGLGTESSTDTQYF	TGTGCCAGTGGGCTAGGGACAGAATCTAGCACAGATACGCAGTATTTT
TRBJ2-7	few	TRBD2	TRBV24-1	CATSRGTSGYEQYF	TGTGCCACCAGCCGCGGGACTAGCGGCTACGAGCAGTACTTC
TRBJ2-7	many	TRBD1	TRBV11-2	CASSRTGTLSYEQYF	TGTGCCAGCAGCAGGACAGGAACCCTTTCCTACGAGCAGTACTTC
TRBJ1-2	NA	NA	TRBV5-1	CASSLVPTYGYTF	TGCGCCAGCAGCTTGGTGCCGACTTATGGCTACACCTTC
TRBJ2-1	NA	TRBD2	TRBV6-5	CASSLGGLAGSYEQFF	TGTGCCAGCAGTTTGGGGGGACTAGCGGGATCATATGAGCAGTTCTTC
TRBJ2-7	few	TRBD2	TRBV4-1	CASSQGLLAGPYEQYF	TGCGCCAGCAGCCAAGGGTTGTTAGCGGGTCCCTACGAGCAGTACTTC
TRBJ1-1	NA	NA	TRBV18	CASSPSENTEAFF	TGTGCCAGCTCACCAAGCGAGAACACTGAAGCTTTCTTT
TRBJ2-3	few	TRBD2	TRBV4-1	CASSRAGGREAADTQYF	TGCGCCAGCAGCCGAGCGGGGGGGCGGGAGGCCGCAGATACGCAGTATTTT
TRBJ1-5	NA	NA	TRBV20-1	CSASGRVAHQPQHF	TGCAGTGCTAGTGGGAGAGTGGCTCATCAGCCCCAGCATTTT
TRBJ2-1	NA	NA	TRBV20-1	CSASGWIAEKRDNEQFF	TGCAGTGCTAGTGGGTGGATAGCGGAGAAGCGGGACAATGAGCAGTTCTTC
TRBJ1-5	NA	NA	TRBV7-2	CASGAGGNQPQHF	TGTGCCAGCGGGGCAGGGGGCAATCAGCCCCAGCATTTT
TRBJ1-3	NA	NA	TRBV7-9	CASSLGETVGNTIYF	TGTGCCAGCAGCTTAGGGGAGACGGTGGGAAACACCATATATTTT
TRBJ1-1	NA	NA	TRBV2	CASSESGGTEAFF	TGTGCCAGCAGTGAATCCGGAGGGACTGAAGCTTTCTTT
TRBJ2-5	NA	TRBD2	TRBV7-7	CASSMGGETQYF	TGTGCCAGCAGCATGGGGGGGGAGACCCAGTACTTC
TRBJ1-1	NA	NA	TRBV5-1	CASNDLAGGRTEAFF	TGCGCCAGCAACGATCTTGCAGGAGGCCGAACTGAAGCTTTCTTT
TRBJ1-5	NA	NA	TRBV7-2	CASSLDLGQPQHF	TGTGCCAGCAGCTTAGACCTCGGTCAGCCCCAGCATTTT
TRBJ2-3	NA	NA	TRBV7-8	CASGLGDTQYF	TGTGCCAGCGGTCTAGGAGATACGCAGTATTTT
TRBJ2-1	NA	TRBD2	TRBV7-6	CASSLGPGLAGDEQFF	TGTGCCAGCAGCTTAGGTCCGGGACTAGCGGGAGATGAGCAGTTCTTC
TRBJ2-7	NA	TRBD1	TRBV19	CASTPGTALYEQYF	TGTGCCAGTACTCCCGGGACAGCTCTCTACGAGCAGTACTTC
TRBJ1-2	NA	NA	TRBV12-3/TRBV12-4	CASSFAAVYGYTF	TGTGCCAGCAGTTTCGCGGCTGTCTATGGCTACACCTTC
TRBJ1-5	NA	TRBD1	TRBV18	CASSPQGQGGNQPQHF	TGTGCCAGCTCACCACAAGGACAGGGTGGCAATCAGCCCCAGCATTTT
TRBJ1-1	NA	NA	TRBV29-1	CSDDRNTEAFF	TGCAGCGACGACAGGAACACTGAAGCTTTCTTT
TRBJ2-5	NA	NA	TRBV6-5	CASRLGALLETQYF	TGTGCCAGCAGGTTGGGGGCCCTATTAGAGACCCAGTACTTC
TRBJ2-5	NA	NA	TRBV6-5	CASRPTRGQETQYF	TGTGCCAGCCGACCTACAAGAGGCCAAGAGACCCAGTACTTC
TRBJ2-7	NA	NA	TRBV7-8	CASSPGDEQYF	TGTGCCAGCAGCCCAGGGGACGAGCAGTACTTC